The 25 T cell receptor beta chains listed next were all sequenced from one sample in a study of response to subunit inactivated influenza vaccine. TCRdb used MiXCR to reprocess the RT-PCR reads, holding one entry per CDR3 protein. This table has about 480,000 distinct CDR3 sequences, about a tenth appearing once. Sample: PBMCs from blood, taken roughly 46 days after vaccination. Every receptor here comes from a man aged 50 to 60 who received an inactivated influenza vaccine.

In the case of this clonotype: An end of the junction does not agree with germline; a read error may underlie this. V usage is TRBV20-1 and J usage is TRBJ2-1; 9 bases align to TRBD2. The CDR3 covers 19 residues. Germline loops: CDR1 DFQATT, CDR2 SNEGSKA (reference sequence). CDR3 protein: CCARPRVQREVPMYNEQFF. The CDR3 DNA reads as TGCTGTGCTAGGCCCCGGGTCCAGCGGGAGGTACCGATGTACAATGAGCAGTTCTTC.

In its sample, this clonotype was seen a few times. The chain uses TRBV20-1 and TRBJ1-6; 7 positions match TRBD1. In germline, CDR1 is DFQATT, CDR2 SNEGSKA (reference sequence). The CDR3 has 13 residues. The V segment lost 2 bases and the J segment 10 bases; nucleotides outside the gene matches: 5. This CDR3 reads CSARQGVGSPLHF. The CDR3 region has the DNA TGCAGTGCTAGACAGGGGGTAGGCTCACCCCTCCACTTT.

This clonotype came up a few times. V is TRBV5-1 and J is TRBJ1-6; no reliable D call. The V and J ends lost 1 base and 10 bases respectively, with 15 bases between them. This CDR3 region has 15 residues. Per the germline V gene, CDR1 is SGHRS and CDR2 is YFSETQ. CDR3 coding DNA: TGCGCCAGCAGCTTGAGTCCCGGAGATGGATCACCCCTCCACTTT. This codes for CASSLSPGDGSPLHF.

This clonotype turned up a few times. V is TRBV7-2 and J is TRBJ2-3; 12 positions agree with TRBD2. CDR3 size: 17 residues. Per the germline V gene, CDR1 is SGHTA and CDR2 is FQGNSA. J was trimmed by 0 bases and V by 1 base; bases with no gene match: 2. The CDR3 nucleotides are TGTGCCAGCAGCTTAGGGCTAGCGGGAGGGAGCACAGATACGCAGTATTTT. It is translated as CASSLGLAGGSTDTQYF. Using reference TRBV7-2 and TRBJ2-3 for the parts outside the CDR3, the full variable domain is GAGVSQSPSNKVTEKGKDVELRCDPISGHTALYWYRQSLGQGLEFLIYFQGNSAPDKSGLPSDRFSAERTGGSVSTLTIQRTQQEDSAVYLCASSLGLAGGSTDTQYFGPGTRLTVL.

In this sample, this clonotype turned up a few times. V and J are TRBV7-2 and TRBJ1-6; D gene unclear. Germline CDR1 is SGHTA and CDR2 is FQGNSA. V was pared by 1 base and J by 7 bases, with 8 bases between. This CDR3 has 14 amino acids. The CDR3 nucleotides are TGTGCCAGCAGCTTAGGGCTCGGAAATTCACCCCTCCACTTT. Translating gives CASSLGLGNSPLHF.

This clonotype has a handful of counts. V and J are TRBV20-1 and TRBJ1-4; 7 bases are a match to TRBD1. The CDR3 loop spans 14 amino acids. CDR1 and CDR2 from the germline V gene are DFQATT and SNEGSKA (reference sequence). With 2 bases clipped from V and 7 bases from J, the junction kept 7 bases outside the gene matches. Here the CDR3 reads CSARIIRGGEKLFF. CDR3 coding DNA: TGCAGTGCTAGAATCATCAGGGGGGGTGAAAAACTGTTTTTT.

This clonotype appeared a few times. The V call is TRBV7-8, the J call TRBJ2-2; either TRBD1 or TRBD2 may supply D (5 bases each). The germline gives CDR1 SGHVS, CDR2 FQNEAQ. This CDR3 spans 13 amino acids. Trimming took off 4 bases at V and 11 bases at J, with 14 bases between the two ends. CDR3: CASSWDLKGELFF. Here the CDR3 DNA reads TGTGCCAGCAGCTGGGACCTTAAGGGCGAGCTGTTTTTT.

The chain links TRBV29-1 to TRBJ2-4; 9 bases line up with TRBD1. V lost 7 bases, J lost 0 bases, and 7 bases stayed unmatched. The length of the CDR3 is 15 residues. CDR1 and CDR2 from the germline V gene are SQVTM and ANQGSEA. The CDR3 region is CSGLGQGIAKNIQYF. CDR3 bases: TGCAGCGGGCTCGGACAGGGGATAGCCAAAAACATTCAGTACTTC.

The J gene is TRBJ2-3, the V gene TRBV29-1; the match to TRBD1 covers 7 bases. J gave up 3 bases and V 3 bases, and 9 bases lay outside the gene matches. The CDR3 extends over 15 amino acids. CDR1 is SQVTM and CDR2 is ANQGSEA in the germline V gene. CDR3 DNA sequence: TGCAGCGTTGATAGGAAAGGGGGCTTGACAGATACGCAGTATTTT. It translates to CSVDRKGGLTDTQYF.

In this sample, this clonotype turned up many times. V is TRBV6-5 and J is TRBJ2-2, with D perhaps matching TRBD2 (5 bases). The germline CDR1 and CDR2 sequences are MNHEY and SVGAGI. The CDR3 length is 12 residues. V was cut by 5 bases and J by 8 bases, with 9 bases left in between. The CDR3 spells CASSTRTGELFF. The CDR3 nucleotides are TGTGCCAGCAGTACCCGGACTGGGGAGCTGTTTTTT.

The chain is built from TRBV27 and TRBJ1-5; no clear D gene. V lost 3 bases and J 3 bases, leaving 6 bases between the germline ends. This CDR3 contains 13 residues. Looked up from germline, CDR1 is MNHEY and CDR2 is SMNVEV (reference sequence). The CDR3 is CASSFSINQPQHF. The CDR3 coding sequence is TGTGCCAGCAGTTTTTCGATCAATCAGCCCCAGCATTTT.

This clonotype occurred a few times. The CDR3: CASSYTGTNNSPLHF. The DNA for the CDR3 is TGTGCCAGCAGTTACACCGGGACAAATAATTCACCCCTCCACTTT. The rearrangement uses TRBV6-5 and TRBJ1-6; a possible D gene is TRBD1 (6 bases). With 2 bases removed from V and 5 bases from J, the gap between germline ends came to 10 bases. Germline V gene sequence: CDR1 MNHEY, CDR2 SVGAGI. This CDR3 is 15 amino acids long.

This clonotype appeared many times. The rearrangement joins TRBV6-1 to TRBJ2-5, with 8 positions matching TRBD1. CDR1 is MNHNS and CDR2 is SASEGT in the germline V gene. Trimming took 6 bases from V and 2 from J; bases not matched to a gene: 11. CDR3 length: 16 residues. CDR3 in DNA: TGTGCCAGCAGCCCAACGCGACAGGGGTTGCAAGAGACCCAGTACTTC. It specifies CASSPTRQGLQETQYF.

This clonotype was picked up a small number of times. This chain links TRBV10-3 with TRBJ1-6, with 8 nucleotides matching TRBD1. CDR3 length: 13 residues. Germline CDR1 is ENHRY and CDR2 is SYGVKD. V was clipped by 9 bases and J by 7 bases; unmatched bases: 5. CDR3 amino acids: CAMQTGANSPLHF. In nucleotides, the CDR3 is TGTGCCATGCAGACAGGGGCCAATTCACCCCTCCACTTT.

This clonotype has at least ten counts. This chain uses TRBV20-1 with TRBJ2-1; 13 bases agree with TRBD2. The CDR3 is made up of 13 amino acids. The V gene end was trimmed by 7 bases and the J gene end by 5 bases; junction bases not matched to a gene: 2. CDR1 is DFQATT, CDR2 SNEGSKA, per germline (reference sequence). The CDR3 coding sequence is TGCAGTGGAGGGACTAGCGGGGACAATGAGCAGTTCTTC. Translation: CSGGTSGDNEQFF.

V and J are TRBV3-1 and TRBJ2-7; 11 bases line up with TRBD2. This CDR3 has 15 residues. The J segment lost 4 bases and the V segment lost 6 bases, leaving 8 bases of the junction unmatched. Germline V gene data show CDR1 as LGHDT and CDR2 as YNNKEL (reference sequence). The CDR3 region is CASRATSGKRYEQYF. The CDR3 DNA follows: TGTGCCAGCAGAGCGACTAGCGGGAAAAGGTACGAGCAGTACTTC.

This clonotype came up a few times. The chain recombines TRBV7-2 with TRBJ2-7; D is unresolved. The V gene lost 5 bases and the J gene lost 5 bases, with 7 bases spanning the gap. Germline CDR1 reads SGHTA; CDR2 reads FQGNSA. This CDR3 is 11 amino acids long. CDR3 loop: CASSGMNEQYF. The DNA for the CDR3 is TGTGCCAGCAGCGGTATGAACGAGCAGTACTTC.

This clonotype was counted many times. Sequence at one end of the junction differs from germline and may be a read error. The chain is built from TRBV5-1 and TRBJ1-2; tentatively, D is TRBD1 (6 bases). The CDR3 spans 12 residues. Germline-derived CDR1 and CDR2 are SGHRS and YFSETQ. CDR3 in DNA: TGTGCCAGCAGTTCACAGGGTTATGGCTACACCTTC. Protein sequence: CASSSQGYGYTF.

The table lists this clonotype with many counts. The chain couples TRBV7-8 to TRBJ2-7; 7 positions match TRBD2. This CDR3 is built from 14 residues. CDR1 SGHVS and CDR2 FQNEAQ come from the germline V gene. V trimming: 6 bases; J trimming: 0 bases; junction bases outside the gene matches: 5. CDR3 sequence (DNA): TGTGCCAGCAGGAACGGGAGGTTCTCCTACGAGCAGTACTTC. Translated: CASRNGRFSYEQYF.

This clonotype was detected a few times. V and J are TRBV3-1 and TRBJ2-1; 11 nucleotides line up with TRBD2. V was clipped by 2 bases and J by 6 bases; unmatched bases: 6. The CDR3 extends over 16 amino acids. CDR1 and CDR2 (germline): LGHDT, YNNKEL (reference sequence). CDR3 bases: TGTGCCAGCAGCCAACGTCTTGGGACTAGCGGCAATGAGCAGTTCTTC. Encoded protein: CASSQRLGTSGNEQFF.

This clonotype was seen a few times. The gene calls are TRBV14 and TRBJ2-7, with D unclear. From germline, CDR1 is SGHDN and CDR2 FVKESK. V was pared by 0 bases and J by 3 bases, with 15 bases between. The CDR3 runs to 16 residues. The chain's CDR3 is CASSQEARPSNYEQYF. The CDR3 DNA reads as TGTGCCAGCAGCCAAGAGGCCAGGCCTTCTAACTACGAGCAGTACTTC.

The table lists this clonotype with many counts. The rearrangement links TRBV5-1 to TRBJ2-2; TRBD1 might be the D (6 bases). Trimming shortened V by 4 bases and J by 2 bases, and 12 bases separated the two germline ends. The CDR3 covers 15 residues. Germline assignment: CDR1 SGHRS and CDR2 YFSETQ. The DNA of the CDR3 is TGCGCCAGCAGCCAACTACAGGGTAACACCGGGGAGCTGTTTTTT. Protein sequence: CASSQLQGNTGELFF.

CDR3 bases: TGCAGTGCTCGAGGGACAGGGGGCGCCAAGGGGCAGTTCTTC. It translates to CSARGTGGAKGQFF. The chain joins TRBV20-1 to TRBJ2-1; 12 nucleotides agree with TRBD1. V lost 5 bases to trimming and J lost 12 bases; unmatched junction nucleotides: 11. Per germline, CDR1 DFQATT and CDR2 SNEGSKA (reference sequence). The CDR3 has 14 amino acids.

This clonotype was seen at least ten times. The J gene is TRBJ2-1, the V gene TRBV29-1; 9 bases agree with TRBD2. Germline assignment: CDR1 SQVTM and CDR2 ANQGSEA. Trimming took 8 bases from V and 4 from J; bases not matched to a gene: 6. This CDR3 contains 13 residues. The CDR3 DNA is TGCAGCTCAGCGGGGGGACGGTACAATGAGCAGTTCTTC. It yields the protein CSSAGGRYNEQFF.

This chain uses TRBV7-2 with TRBJ2-3, with 8 bases matching TRBD1. Per germline, CDR1 SGHTA and CDR2 FQGNSA. The CDR3 is 15 amino acids. The V and J ends lost 5 bases and 4 bases, in that order; junction bases with no gene match: 8. The CDR3 DNA is TGTGCCAGCAGCCAGGCCCAGGGGGCATCAGATACGCAGTATTTT. Its translation: CASSQAQGASDTQYF.